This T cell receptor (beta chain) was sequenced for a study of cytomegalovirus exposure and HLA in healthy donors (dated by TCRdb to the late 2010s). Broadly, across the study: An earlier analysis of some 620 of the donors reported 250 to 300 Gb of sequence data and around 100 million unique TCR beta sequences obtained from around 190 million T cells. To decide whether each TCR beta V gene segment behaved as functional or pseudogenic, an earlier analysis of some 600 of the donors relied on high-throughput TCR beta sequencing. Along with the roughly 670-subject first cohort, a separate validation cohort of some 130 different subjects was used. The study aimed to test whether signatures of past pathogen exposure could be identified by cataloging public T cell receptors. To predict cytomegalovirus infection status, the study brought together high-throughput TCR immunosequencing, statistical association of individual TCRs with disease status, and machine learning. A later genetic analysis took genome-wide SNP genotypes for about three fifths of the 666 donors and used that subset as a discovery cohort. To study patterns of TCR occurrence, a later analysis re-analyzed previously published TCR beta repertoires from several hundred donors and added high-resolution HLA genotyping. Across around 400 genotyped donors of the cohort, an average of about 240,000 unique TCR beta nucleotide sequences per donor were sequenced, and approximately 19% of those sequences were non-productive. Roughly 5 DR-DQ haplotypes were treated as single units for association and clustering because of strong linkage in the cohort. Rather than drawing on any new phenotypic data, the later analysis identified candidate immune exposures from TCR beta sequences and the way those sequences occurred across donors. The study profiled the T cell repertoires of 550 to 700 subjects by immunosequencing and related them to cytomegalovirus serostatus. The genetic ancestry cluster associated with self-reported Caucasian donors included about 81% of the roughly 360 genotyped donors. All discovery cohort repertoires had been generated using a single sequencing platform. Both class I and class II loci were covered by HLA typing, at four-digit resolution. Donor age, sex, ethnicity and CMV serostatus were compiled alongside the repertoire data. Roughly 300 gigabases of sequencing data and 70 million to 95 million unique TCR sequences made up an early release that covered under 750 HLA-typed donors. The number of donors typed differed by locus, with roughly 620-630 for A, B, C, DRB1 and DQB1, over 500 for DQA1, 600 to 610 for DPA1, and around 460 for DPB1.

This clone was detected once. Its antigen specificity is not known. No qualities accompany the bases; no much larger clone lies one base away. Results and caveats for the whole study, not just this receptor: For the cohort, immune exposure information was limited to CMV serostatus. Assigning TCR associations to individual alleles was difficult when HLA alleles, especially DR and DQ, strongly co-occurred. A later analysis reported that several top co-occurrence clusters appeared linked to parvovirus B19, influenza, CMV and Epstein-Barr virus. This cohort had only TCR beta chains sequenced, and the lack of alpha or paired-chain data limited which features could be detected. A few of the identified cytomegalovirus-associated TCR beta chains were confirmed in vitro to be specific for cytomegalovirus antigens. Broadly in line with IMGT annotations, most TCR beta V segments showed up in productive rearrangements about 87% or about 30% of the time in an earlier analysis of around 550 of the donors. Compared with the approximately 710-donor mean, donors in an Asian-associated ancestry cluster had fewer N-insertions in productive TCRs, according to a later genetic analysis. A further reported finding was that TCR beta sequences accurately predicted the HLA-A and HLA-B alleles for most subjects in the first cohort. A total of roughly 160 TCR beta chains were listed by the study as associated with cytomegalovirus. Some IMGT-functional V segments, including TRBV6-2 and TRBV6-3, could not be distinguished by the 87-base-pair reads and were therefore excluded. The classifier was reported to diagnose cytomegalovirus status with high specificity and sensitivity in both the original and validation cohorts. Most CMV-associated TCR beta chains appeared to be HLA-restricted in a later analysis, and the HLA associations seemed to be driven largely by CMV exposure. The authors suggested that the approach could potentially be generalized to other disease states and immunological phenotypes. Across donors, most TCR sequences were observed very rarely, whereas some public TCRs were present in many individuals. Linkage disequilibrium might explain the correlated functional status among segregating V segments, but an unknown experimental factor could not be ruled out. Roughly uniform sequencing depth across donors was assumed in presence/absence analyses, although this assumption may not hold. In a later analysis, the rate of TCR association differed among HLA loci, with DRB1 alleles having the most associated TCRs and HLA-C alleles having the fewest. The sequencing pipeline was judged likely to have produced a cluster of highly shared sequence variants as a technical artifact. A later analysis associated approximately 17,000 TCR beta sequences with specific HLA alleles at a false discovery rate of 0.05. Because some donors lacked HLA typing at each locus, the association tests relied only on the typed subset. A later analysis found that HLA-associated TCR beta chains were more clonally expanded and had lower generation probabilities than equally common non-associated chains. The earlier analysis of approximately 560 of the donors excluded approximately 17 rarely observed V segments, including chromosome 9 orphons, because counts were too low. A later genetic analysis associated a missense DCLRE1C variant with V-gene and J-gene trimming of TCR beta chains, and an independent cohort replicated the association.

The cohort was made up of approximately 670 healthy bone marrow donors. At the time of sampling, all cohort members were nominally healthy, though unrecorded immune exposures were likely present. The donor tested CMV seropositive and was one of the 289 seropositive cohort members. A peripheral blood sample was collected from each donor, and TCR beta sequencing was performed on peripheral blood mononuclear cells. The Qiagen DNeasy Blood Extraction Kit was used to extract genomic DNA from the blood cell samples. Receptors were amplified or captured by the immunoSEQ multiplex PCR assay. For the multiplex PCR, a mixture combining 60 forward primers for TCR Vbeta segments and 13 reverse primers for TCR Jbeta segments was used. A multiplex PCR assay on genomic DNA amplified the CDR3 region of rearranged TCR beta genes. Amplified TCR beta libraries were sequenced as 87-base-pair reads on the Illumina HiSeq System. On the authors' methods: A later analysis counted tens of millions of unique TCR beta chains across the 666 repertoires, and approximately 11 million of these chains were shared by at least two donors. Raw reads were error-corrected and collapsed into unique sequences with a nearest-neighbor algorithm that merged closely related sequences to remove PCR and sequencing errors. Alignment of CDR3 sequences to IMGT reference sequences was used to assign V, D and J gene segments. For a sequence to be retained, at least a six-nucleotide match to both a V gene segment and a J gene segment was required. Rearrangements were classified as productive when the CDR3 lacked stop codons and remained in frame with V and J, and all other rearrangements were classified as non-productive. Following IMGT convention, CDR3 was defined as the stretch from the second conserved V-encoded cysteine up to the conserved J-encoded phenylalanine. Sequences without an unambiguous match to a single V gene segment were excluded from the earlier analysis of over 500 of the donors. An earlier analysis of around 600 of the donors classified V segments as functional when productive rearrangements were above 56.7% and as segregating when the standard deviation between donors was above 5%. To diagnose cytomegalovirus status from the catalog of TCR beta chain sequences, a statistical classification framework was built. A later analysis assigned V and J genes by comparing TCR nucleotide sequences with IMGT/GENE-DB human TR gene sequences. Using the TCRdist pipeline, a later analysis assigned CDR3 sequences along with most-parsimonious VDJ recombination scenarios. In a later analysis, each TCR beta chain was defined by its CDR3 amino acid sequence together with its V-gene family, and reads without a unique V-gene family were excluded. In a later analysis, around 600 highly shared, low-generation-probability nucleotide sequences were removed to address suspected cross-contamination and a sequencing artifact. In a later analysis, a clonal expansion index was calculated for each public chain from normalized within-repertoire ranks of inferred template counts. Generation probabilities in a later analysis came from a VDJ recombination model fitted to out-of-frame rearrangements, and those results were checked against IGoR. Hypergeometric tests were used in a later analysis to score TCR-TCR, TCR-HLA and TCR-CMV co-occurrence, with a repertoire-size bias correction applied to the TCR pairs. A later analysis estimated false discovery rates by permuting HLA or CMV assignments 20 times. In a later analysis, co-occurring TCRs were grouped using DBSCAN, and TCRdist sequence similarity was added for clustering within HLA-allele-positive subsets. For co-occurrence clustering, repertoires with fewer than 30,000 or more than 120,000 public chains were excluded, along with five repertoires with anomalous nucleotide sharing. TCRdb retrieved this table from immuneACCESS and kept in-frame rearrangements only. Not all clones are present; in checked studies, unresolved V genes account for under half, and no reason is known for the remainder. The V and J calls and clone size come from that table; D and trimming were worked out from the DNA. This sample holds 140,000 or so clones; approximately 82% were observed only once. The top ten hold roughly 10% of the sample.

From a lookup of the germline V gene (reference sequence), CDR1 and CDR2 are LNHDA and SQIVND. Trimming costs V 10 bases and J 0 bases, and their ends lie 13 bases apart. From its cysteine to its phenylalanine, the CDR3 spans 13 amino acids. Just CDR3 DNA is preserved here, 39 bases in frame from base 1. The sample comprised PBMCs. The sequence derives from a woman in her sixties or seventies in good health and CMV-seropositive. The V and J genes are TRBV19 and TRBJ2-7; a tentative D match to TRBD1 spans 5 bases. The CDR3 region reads CATVDKLSYEQYF. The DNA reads TGTGCCACTGTGGACAAGCTCTCCTACGAGCAGTACTTC.